This T cell receptor (beta chain) was obtained from a study of CD8+ T cells in alopecia areata. Isolated RNA was reverse transcribed into cDNA used as the sequencing template. Data came from immunoSEQ multiplex PCR; TCRdb stores just in-frame clones and leaves some out. The data hold 170,000 or so clones, with approximately 62% observed a single time. Germline V gene lookup returns CDR1 MDHEN and CDR2 SYDVKM. This CDR3 is 12 amino acids long. The V and J ends lost 5 bases and 4 bases respectively, with 5 bases between them. The sequence was obtained from a human donor with alopecia areata. The source was CD4+ T cells sorted from blood, collected at week 0. V usage is TRBV28 and J usage is TRBJ2-2; the D is unclear. CDR3 coding DNA: TGTGCCAGCAGTCCGTTCACCGGGGAGCTGTTTTTT. Translated: CASSPFTGELFF.